These 29 T cell receptor beta chains came from one sample sequenced in a study of T cell responses to AZD1222 COVID-19 vaccine. Measured with immunoSEQ multiplex PCR; TCRdb has only the in-frame clones, and not every one. The sample carries approximately 65,000 clones, over 60% recorded once. The input for sequencing was peripheral blood, taken on day 0 of AZD1222 vaccination. The receptors derive from an adult in good health.

The chain links TRBV5-8 to TRBJ1-3; D gene unclear. This CDR3 is built from 15 residues. Per the germline V gene, CDR1 is SGHTS and CDR2 is YDEGEE. Trimming removed 1 base from V and 1 base from J, with 9 bases in between. This CDR3 reads CASSLLEDSGNTIYF. CDR3 nucleotides: TGTGCCAGCAGCTTGCTAGAGGATTCTGGAAACACCATATATTTT.

The rearrangement joins TRBV30 to TRBJ2-7, with 10 bases matching TRBD2. The germline V gene encodes CDR1 GTSNPN and CDR2 SVGIG (reference sequence). The CDR3 sequence is 14 residues long. V was clipped by 0 bases and J by 3 bases; unmatched bases: 2. The CDR3: CAWSVAGGGYEQYF. The CDR3 DNA is TGTGCCTGGAGTGTAGCGGGAGGGGGCTACGAGCAGTACTTC.

The J gene is TRBJ1-1, the V gene TRBV4-1, with 7 positions matching TRBD1. The trim removed 2 bases at V and 0 bases at J, leaving 9 bases unmatched. The CDR3 totals 17 residues. Germline V CDR1 and CDR2: MGHRA, YSYEKL. The CDR3 spells CASSQMGQRTLNTEAFF. CDR3 coding DNA: TGCGCCAGCAGCCAAATGGGACAGAGAACTTTGAACACTGAAGCTTTCTTT.

The chain joins TRBV4-2 to TRBJ2-5; D may be TRBD2 (5 bases). Germline V gene sequence: CDR1 LGHNA, CDR2 YNFKEQ. V was clipped by 0 bases and J by 5 bases, with 10 bases between them. The CDR3 sequence is 14 residues long. The CDR3 is CASSQEERSETQYF. In nucleotides, the CDR3 is TGTGCCAGCAGCCAAGAAGAGCGGTCGGAGACCCAGTACTTC.

The chain couples TRBV9 to TRBJ1-6; D is ambiguous. CDR1 is SGDLS, CDR2 YYNGEE, per germline. The V and J ends lost 3 bases and 7 bases respectively, with 14 bases between them. There are 15 residues in the CDR3. CDR3 loop: CASSAPKFSNSPLHF. As DNA, the CDR3 is TGTGCCAGCAGCGCCCCGAAGTTTTCGAATTCACCCCTCCACTTT.

The chain combines TRBV6-5 with TRBJ1-1; D is undetermined. The CDR3 runs to 15 residues. Between the trimmed V and J ends, which lost 2 bases and 0 bases, there was a span of 10 bases. Germline CDR1 is MNHEY and CDR2 is SVGAGI. The CDR3 coding sequence is TGTGCCAGCAGTTACGGGAGCAAGGTGAACACTGAAGCTTTCTTT. Its protein product is CASSYGSKVNTEAFF.

This clone is a singleton in its sample. The conserved phenylalanine or tryptophan is not found at the CDR3 terminus, so this likely reflects a read error. Because the CDR3's place on the DNA is in doubt, the DNA is left out and the CDR3 is given as listed by TCRdb. This sequence joins TRBV6-5 and TRBJ2-3. Germline assignment: CDR1 MNHEY and CDR2 SVGAGI. The CDR3 length is 13 residues, termini included. CDR3 residues: CASRGGLRWKQIG.

V is TRBV6-5 and J is TRBJ2-6; D ambiguous. There are 14 residues in the CDR3. V lost 5 bases and J lost 0, with 5 bases in between. Germline CDR1 reads MNHEY; CDR2 reads SVGAGI. The CDR3 sequence: CASSTFSGANVLTF. The CDR3 DNA sequence: TGTGCCAGCAGTACCTTCTCTGGGGCCAACGTCCTGACTTTC.

The sample holds a few counts of this clone. V usage is TRBV2 and J usage is TRBJ2-7; 7 nucleotides match TRBD2. After removal of 3 bases from V and 3 bases from J, the junction contained 2 bases not matched to a gene. CDR3 length: 13 residues. Germline V lookup: CDR1 SNHLY, CDR2 FYNNEI. The CDR3 spells CASSDGTNYEQYF. CDR3 DNA sequence: TGTGCCAGCAGTGACGGGACTAACTACGAGCAGTACTTC. Together with reference TRBV2 and TRBJ2-7, the CDR3 gives the full variable domain: EPEVTQTPSHQVTQMGQEVILRCVPISNHLYFYWYRQILGQKVEFLVSFYNNEISEKSEIFDDQFSVERPDGSNFTLKIRSTKLEDSAMYFCASSDGTNYEQYFGPGTRLTVT.

The chain recombines TRBV4-2 with TRBJ2-7; 10 bases map to TRBD2. The CDR3 contains 16 residues. Germline-derived CDR1 and CDR2 are LGHNA and YNFKEQ. Unmatched junction bases numbered 3, after V lost 0 bases and J lost 1 base. In DNA, the CDR3 is TGTGCCAGCAGCCAAGAGGGGACTAGCGTTTCCTACGAGCAGTACTTC. This sequence encodes CASSQEGTSVSYEQYF.

The chain has TRBV7-9 and TRBJ2-1, with TRBD2 matching 12 bases. Germline lookup yields CDR1 SEHNR and CDR2 FQNEAQ (reference sequence). V lost 5 bases to trimming and J lost 14 bases; unmatched junction nucleotides: 22. The CDR3 sequence is 18 residues long. The CDR3 DNA is TGTGCCAGCAGCACATACGTTCAATCTAGCGGGGGGGCCGAGTGGAAGTTCTTC. Amino acid sequence: CASSTYVQSSGGAEWKFF.

This chain uses TRBV7-2 with TRBJ2-1, with unresolved D. Germline values: CDR1 SGHTA, CDR2 FQGNSA. V lost 1 base, J lost 1 base, and 11 bases lay in between. This CDR3 has 16 residues. The CDR3 DNA follows: TGTGCCAGCAGCTTAGAGGTTGGCACATCCTACAATGAGCAGTTCTTC. Residues: CASSLEVGTSYNEQFF.

The chain carries TRBV6-5 and TRBJ1-3; tentative D call: TRBD1 (5 bases). The CDR3 is 15 residues long. Trimming removed 2 bases from V and 4 bases from J, with 12 bases in between. Germline V gives CDR1 MNHEY, CDR2 SVGAGI. The chain's CDR3 is CASSYADRAGNTIYF. As DNA, the CDR3 is TGTGCCAGCAGTTACGCCGACAGAGCCGGAAACACCATATATTTT.

V and J are TRBV3-1 (or the pseudogene TRBV3-2) and TRBJ1-2; possibly TRBD1 for D (5 bases). The CDR3 extends over 16 amino acids. Germline V CDR1 and CDR2: LGHDT, YNNKEL (reference sequence). Between the trimmed V and J ends, which lost 2 bases and 6 bases, there was a span of 19 bases. CDR3 sequence (DNA): TGTGCCAGCAGCCAACCTCTTACGGGGGGTGATCATGGCTACACCTTC. Its translation is CASSQPLTGGDHGYTF.

CDR3 residues: CASKDRTYEQYF. CDR3 coding DNA: TGTGCCAGCAAGGACAGAACCTACGAGCAGTACTTC. The chain links TRBV2 to TRBJ2-7; TRBD1 might be the D (6 bases). In germline, CDR1 is SNHLY, CDR2 FYNNEI. This CDR3 spans 12 amino acids. V was pared by 7 bases and J by 2 bases, with 9 bases between.

The rearrangement links TRBV29-1 to TRBJ1-1; D is ambiguous. Trimming shortened V by 4 bases and J by 2 bases, and 14 bases separated the two germline ends. The CDR3 has 14 amino acids. Germline V gene sequence: CDR1 SQVTM, CDR2 ANQGSEA. The CDR3 is CSVGSAGVNTEAFF. The CDR3 nucleotides read TGCAGCGTTGGGTCGGCAGGTGTCAACACTGAAGCTTTCTTT.

J is TRBJ2-4 and V is TRBV28, with TRBD1 matching 7 bases. Losses at the gene ends were 7 bases for V and 0 bases for J; bases not matched to a gene: 6. CDR1 and CDR2 from the germline V gene are MDHEN and SYDVKM. The CDR3 is 15 residues long. The CDR3 coding sequence is TGTGCCAGCATGGACAGGCTAGTAGCCAAAAACATTCAGTACTTC. Translation gives CASMDRLVAKNIQYF.

The rearrangement joins TRBV7-8 to TRBJ2-7; 12 bases match TRBD1. This CDR3 spans 18 amino acids. Germline V gene data show CDR1 as SGHVS and CDR2 as FQNEAQ. Trimming at V came to 2 bases and at J to 0 bases, leaving 8 bases not matched to a gene. The CDR3 spells CASSLRDRGRKVSYEQYF. The CDR3 coding sequence is TGTGCCAGCAGCTTAAGGGACAGGGGGCGTAAGGTCTCCTACGAGCAGTACTTC.

V and J are TRBV29-1 and TRBJ2-7; D possibly corresponds to TRBD1 (5 bases). Germline values: CDR1 SQVTM, CDR2 ANQGSEA. Trimming cost V 4 bases and J 4 bases, with 11 bases left between them. CDR3 length: 12 residues. In DNA form, the CDR3 reads TGCAGCGTTGGCCGACAGATGTACGAGCAGTACTTC. Translation gives CSVGRQMYEQYF.

The chain recombines TRBV6-2 or TRBV6-3 with TRBJ2-7, with a tentative D call TRBD2 (5 bases). CDR1 and CDR2 (germline): MNHEY, SVGEGT. CDR3 length: 15 amino acids. Trimming left V 5 bases short and J 4 bases short, with 18 bases between. The CDR3 nucleotides read TGTGCCAGCAGTCAACCACGCGGAGGATGGTACGAGCAGTACTTC. This codes for CASSQPRGGWYEQYF.

The chain joins TRBV2 to TRBJ1-3, with a weak D call TRBD1 (5 bases). Between the trimmed V and J ends, which lost 0 bases and 0 bases, there was a span of 12 bases. CDR1 is SNHLY and CDR2 is FYNNEI in the germline V gene. The CDR3 spans 17 residues. The CDR3 is CASSEAGQLHSGNTIYF. Written as DNA, the CDR3 is TGTGCCAGCAGTGAAGCGGGGCAGCTCCACTCTGGAAACACCATATATTTT.

This clone has just one count. V gene TRBV6-2 or TRBV6-3 combines with J gene TRBJ1-1, with D perhaps TRBD1 (5 bases). The CDR3 runs 15 residues. Germline V gene lookup returns CDR1 MNHEY and CDR2 SVGEGT. V shed 2 bases and J shed 4 bases, with 14 bases lying between them. In DNA form, the CDR3 reads TGTGCCAGCAGTTACCGGTTAAACAGGCCCACTGAAGCTTTCTTT. Protein: CASSYRLNRPTEAFF.

This clone has just a few counts. The rearrangement uses TRBV19 and TRBJ2-2; no definite D call. CDR3 length equals 15 residues. V was cut by 9 bases and J by 1 base, with 15 bases left in between. Looked up from germline, CDR1 is LNHDA and CDR2 is SQIVND (reference sequence). The CDR3 here is CARPRPPGNTGELFF. The CDR3 nucleotides read TGTGCCAGACCAAGACCCCCAGGGAACACCGGGGAGCTGTTTTTT. The entire variable domain, with the rest obtained from reference TRBV19 and TRBJ2-2, is as follows: DGGITQSPKYLFRKEGQNVTLSCEQNLNHDAMYWYRQDPGQGLRLIYYSQIVNDFQKGDIAEGYSVSREKKESFPLTVTSAQKNPTAFYLCARPRPPGNTGELFFGEGSRLTVL.

The CDR3 loop reads CASTTESRAYEQYF. The CDR3, as DNA: TGTGCCAGCACAACTGAGTCCAGGGCCTACGAGCAGTACTTC. The chain uses TRBV5-6 and TRBJ2-7, with D possibly being TRBD1 (5 bases). CDR3 length: 14 amino acids. Germline V gene lookup returns CDR1 SGHDT and CDR2 YYEEEE. The V end lost 6 bases, the J end lost 2 bases, and 15 bases lay between the germline ends.

The rearrangement joins TRBV7-2 to TRBJ2-7; 9 bases are shared with TRBD2. V was pared by 1 base and J by 3 bases, with 4 bases of the junction left unmatched. The CDR3 contains 15 residues. Germline V lookup: CDR1 SGHTA, CDR2 FQGNSA. The CDR3 loop is CASSLGGGAFYEQYF. CDR3 in DNA: TGTGCCAGCAGCTTAGGCGGGGGGGCCTTCTACGAGCAGTACTTC.

The chain couples TRBV24-1 to TRBJ2-4, with D unclear. The CDR3 has 15 amino acids. The V end lost 3 bases, the J end lost 0 bases, and 8 bases lay between the germline ends. CDR1 is KGHDR, CDR2 SFDVKD, per germline. DNA of the CDR3: TGTGCCACCAGTGATACCAGTTTAGCCAAAAACATTCAGTACTTC. The encoded protein is CATSDTSLAKNIQYF.

The V gene is TRBV10-3, the J gene TRBJ1-5; tentative D call: TRBD1 (6 bases). With 10 bases removed from V and 3 bases from J, the gap between germline ends came to 13 bases. CDR3 length equals 13 residues. Germline loops: CDR1 ENHRY, CDR2 SYGVKD. CDR3 nucleotides: TGTGCCAGCCGGACAGACAACAATCAGCCCCAGCATTTT. This translates into CASRTDNNQPQHF.

This chain connects TRBV7-8 to TRBJ1-5, with 7 bases lining up with TRBD1. This CDR3 has 16 amino acids. J lost 4 bases, V lost 2 bases, and 8 bases had no gene match. Germline V CDR1 and CDR2: SGHVS, FQNEAQ. The chain's CDR3 is CASSLTDRVPNQPQHF. DNA for the CDR3: TGTGCCAGCAGCTTAACCGACAGGGTTCCGAATCAGCCCCAGCATTTT.

The V and J genes are TRBV19 and TRBJ1-4, with TRBD1 identical over 11 bases. The CDR3 spans 16 residues. CDR1 and CDR2 (germline): LNHDA, SQIVND (reference sequence). V lost 5 bases to trimming and J lost 4 bases; unmatched junction nucleotides: 6. CDR3 region: CASSARTGGGNEKLFF. CDR3 in DNA: TGTGCCAGTAGTGCCCGGACAGGGGGCGGTAATGAAAAACTGTTTTTT.